This T cell receptor beta chain stems from a study of Graves' ophthalmopathy and Graves' hyperthyroidism. Study-wide results and caveats: Blood samples also showed most expanded thyroid clonotypes exceeding 0.001 frequency. The study's model predicted ophthalmopathy progression at 70% to 71% sensitivity and approximately 72% specificity.

The authors amplified TCR beta CDR3 regions from RNA transcripts. RT-PCR with HTBI primers came first, then second-round multiplex PCR. MiXCR was run by TCRdb on the multiplex PCR reads, yielding one entry per CDR3 protein. The sample contains about 210,000 distinct CDR3 sequences, 25% to 30% of which appear only once. CDR1 and CDR2 from the germline V gene are LGHDT and YNNKEL (reference sequence). V lost 0 bases, J lost 4 bases, and 4 bases lay in between. The CDR3 has 13 residues. This clonotype was counted many times. Its antigen is currently unknown. The source material was peripheral blood. This receptor was obtained from a man in his forties or fifties with Graves' ophthalmopathy. The rearrangement uses TRBV3-1 and TRBJ1-5; the D is unclear. The DNA of the CDR3 is TGTGCCAGCAGCCAAGATGTGAATCAGCCCCAGCATTTT. Its protein is CASSQDVNQPQHF.